This entry is about one T cell receptor (beta chain). Its antigen is as yet unknown. Several immunoSEQ plates received, in even portions, the genomic DNA of each subset. Sequenced by immunoSEQ multiplex PCR; TCRdb stores in-frame clones only, minus some. Altogether some 2 million clones are present, roughly 95% being singletons, with the ten largest covering 0.85% to 1.2%. V was trimmed by 0 bases and J by 8 bases, leaving 11 bases between them. Germline-derived CDR1 and CDR2 are MGHRA and YSYEKL. This CDR3 is built from 14 residues. These data originate in a study of shared clonotypes between healthy human individuals. The study, taken as a whole, reports: Represented diversity (both genetic and exposure-history) was limited by the small number of donors.

Positively selected for CCR7, the CD45RO-negative cells used as naive CD8 cells excluded terminally differentiated effector memory CD45RA+ cells. The source of this sequence is a man aged 18 to 29 in good health. Sequences were obtained from naive CD8+ T cells sorted from blood. The chain links TRBV4-1 to TRBJ2-4; D not resolved. CDR3 coding DNA: TGCGCCAGCAGCCAAGATCCCGGGTCCGACATTCAGTACTTC. Its translation: CASSQDPGSDIQYF.